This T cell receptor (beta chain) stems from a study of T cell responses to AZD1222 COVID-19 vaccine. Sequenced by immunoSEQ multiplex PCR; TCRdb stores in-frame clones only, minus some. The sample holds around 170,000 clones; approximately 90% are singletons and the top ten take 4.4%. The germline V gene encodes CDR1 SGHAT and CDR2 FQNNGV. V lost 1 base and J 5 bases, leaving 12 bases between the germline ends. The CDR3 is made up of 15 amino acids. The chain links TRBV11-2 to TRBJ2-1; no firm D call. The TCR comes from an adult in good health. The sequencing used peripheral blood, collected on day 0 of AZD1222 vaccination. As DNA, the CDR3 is TGTGCCAGCAGCTTAGCGGGCCGGGCTAACAATGAGCAGTTCTTC. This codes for CASSLAGRANNEQFF. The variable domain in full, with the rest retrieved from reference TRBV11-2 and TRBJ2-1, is EAGVAQSPRYKIIEKRQSVAFWCNPISGHATLYWYQQILGQGPKLLIQFQNNGVVDDSQLPKDRFSAERLKGVDSTLKIQPAKLEDSAVYLCASSLAGRANNEQFFGPGTRLTVL.